A selection of T cell receptor beta chains follows, all from one sample in a study of T cell clones after liver transplantation. Sequenced by immunoSEQ multiplex PCR; TCRdb stores in-frame clones only, minus some. The sample includes some 57,000 clones, roughly three quarters of them seen just once. The sample was CD4+ T cells from blood, taken at the 22-month timepoint. The source is a human patient who received a liver transplant. These T cells may partly come from the graft donor. Both conserved end residues are part of each CDR3. The D gene is left open where the match is weak.

d_gene,j_gene,len,v_gene,CDR3aa
TRBD1,TRBJ1-1,14,TRBV10-2,CASTGTGGNTEAFF
-,TRBJ2-7,14,TRBV11-2,CASSFGTPSDEQYF
TRBD1,TRBJ2-4,16,TRBV7-2,CASSLFTGEAKNIQYF
-,TRBJ1-1,13,TRBV2,CASTTEYLTEAFF
TRBD1,TRBJ1-3,15,TRBV6-6,CASSYARDREDTIYF
-,TRBJ1-6,14,TRBV6-5,CASSYSSYNSPLHF
TRBD1,TRBJ1-5,16,TRBV18,CASSRGSGGSNQPQHF
TRBD2,TRBJ2-3,14,TRBV10-1,CASKPSGSGDTQYF
-,TRBJ1-5,13,TRBV10-2,CASSGGYNQPQHF
TRBD1,TRBJ1-2,12,TRBV5-3,CARSFYRGGYTF
TRBD1,TRBJ2-7,14,TRBV5-4,CASSPGQGNYEQYF
TRBD1,TRBJ2-1,18,TRBV7-6,CASSFSARTGGNYNEQFF
-,TRBJ2-7,12,TRBV19,CASSLGQYEQYF
-,TRBJ1-1,16,TRBV30,CAWRGVKGLLSTEAFF
-,TRBJ1-5,13,TRBV6-6,CASSANRNQPQHF
TRBD2,TRBJ2-1,15,TRBV19,CASKRTSGPYNEQFF
-,TRBJ2-1,14,TRBV4-1,CASSQEPGSDEQFF
-,TRBJ1-1,11,TRBV29-1,CSVTSGAEAFF
-,TRBJ1-2,16,TRBV19,CASRGQPTVPGFGYTF
-,TRBJ2-7,14,TRBV2,CASRLGETSYEQYF
-,TRBJ2-2,16,TRBV19,CASSIPGRVGTGELFF
TRBD1,TRBJ1-6,17,TRBV10-3,CAISDDRGRSYNSPLHF
TRBD1,TRBJ2-7,14,TRBV6-5,CASSGRGLSYEQYF
TRBD1,TRBJ1-6,13,TRBV19,CASSADRDTPLHF
-,TRBJ2-3,17,TRBV5-4,CASSLAGIVLATDTQYF
-,TRBJ2-3,15,TRBV19,CAPKGISGCTDTQYF